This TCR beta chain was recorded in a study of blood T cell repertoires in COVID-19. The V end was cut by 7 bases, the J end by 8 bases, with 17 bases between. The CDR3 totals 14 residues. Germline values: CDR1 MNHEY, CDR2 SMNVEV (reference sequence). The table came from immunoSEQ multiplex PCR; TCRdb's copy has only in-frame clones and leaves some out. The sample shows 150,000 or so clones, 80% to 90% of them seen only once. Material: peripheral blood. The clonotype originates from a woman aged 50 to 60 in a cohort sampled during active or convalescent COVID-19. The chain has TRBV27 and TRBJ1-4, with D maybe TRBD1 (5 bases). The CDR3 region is CASKVGGDREKLFF. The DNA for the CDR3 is TGTGCCAGCAAAGTGGGGGGGGATAGGGAAAAACTGTTTTTT.